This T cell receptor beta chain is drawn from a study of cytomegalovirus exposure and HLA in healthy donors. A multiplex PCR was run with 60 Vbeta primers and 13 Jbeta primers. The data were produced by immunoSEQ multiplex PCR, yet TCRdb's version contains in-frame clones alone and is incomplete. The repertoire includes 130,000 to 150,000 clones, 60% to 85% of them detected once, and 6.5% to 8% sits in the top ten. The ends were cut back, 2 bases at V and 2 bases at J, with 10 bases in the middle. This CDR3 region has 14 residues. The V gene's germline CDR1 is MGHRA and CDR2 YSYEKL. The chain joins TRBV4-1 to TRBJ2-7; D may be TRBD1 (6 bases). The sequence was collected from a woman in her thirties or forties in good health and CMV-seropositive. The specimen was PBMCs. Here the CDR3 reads CASSQLTGPYEQYF. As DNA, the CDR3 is TGCGCCAGCAGCCAATTGACAGGTCCCTACGAGCAGTACTTC.